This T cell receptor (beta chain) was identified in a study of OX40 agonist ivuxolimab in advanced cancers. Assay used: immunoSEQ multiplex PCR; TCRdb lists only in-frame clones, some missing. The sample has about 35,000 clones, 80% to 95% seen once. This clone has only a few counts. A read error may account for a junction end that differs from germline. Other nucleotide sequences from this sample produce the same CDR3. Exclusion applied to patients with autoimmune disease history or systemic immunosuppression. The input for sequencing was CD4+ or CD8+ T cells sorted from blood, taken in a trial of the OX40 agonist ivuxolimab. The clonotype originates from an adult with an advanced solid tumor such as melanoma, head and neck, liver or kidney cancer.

This chain's CDR3 is CASSHHHSGQGKNGYTF. The CDR3 coding sequence is TGCGCCAGCAGCCATCACCACTCTGGACAGGGGAAGAATGGCTACACCTTC. V usage is TRBV5-8 and J usage is TRBJ1-2; 9 nucleotides align to TRBD1. Germline V gene data show CDR1 as SGHTS and CDR2 as YDEGEE. The CDR3 totals 17 residues.